Here is one T cell receptor beta chain with its context. This entry comes from a study of blood T cell repertoires in COVID-19. Overall study context: Both acute and convalescent COVID-19 samples were obtained from the United States, Italy and Spain. PBMCs, B-cell-depleted T cells, or T cells provided the cDNA or gDNA that made up the material.

TCRdb's copy holds only in-frame clones and misses some; the assay was immunoSEQ multiplex PCR. The table includes 250,000 to 300,000 clones, around 81% detected once. With V trimmed by 10 bases and J by 6 bases, 10 bases remained unmatched. Germline CDR1 and CDR2: KGHDR and SFDVKD. The CDR3 totals 15 residues. The clonotype was recovered from an older woman with active or convalescent COVID-19. Material for sequencing was peripheral blood. The chain combines TRBV24-1 with TRBJ2-1, with 11 nucleotides matching TRBD1. CDR3 nucleotides: TGTGCCACTAGTCCTGGACAGGGGGCGGGCAATGAGCAGTTCTTC. Amino acids: CATSPGQGAGNEQFF.